This section outlines one TCR beta chain sequence together with its context. CDR1 and CDR2 (germline): SEHNR, FQNEAQ (reference sequence). The CDR3 spans 14 residues. V trimming: 1 base; J trimming: 5 bases; junction bases outside the gene matches: 0. Source study methods: Amplifying reference gene primers gave estimates of nucleated cell counts. Sequencing was performed with immunoSEQ multiplex PCR; in TCRdb, only in-frame clones are kept and a portion is missing. Clone size and the V and J calls come from that table; the DNA yielded D and trimming. The sample includes roughly 15,000 clones, around 70% of them seen just once. This entry belongs to a study of blood T cell repertoires in COVID-19. Study in general: Donors in the United States, Italy and Spain gave samples during acute or convalescent COVID-19. T cells, B-cell-depleted T cells, or PBMCs supplied cDNA or gDNA.

The source material was peripheral blood. This receptor was taken from a man aged 60 to 75 with acute or convalescent COVID-19. This chain joins TRBV7-9 and TRBJ1-4, with 8 bases aligning to TRBD1. The CDR3 DNA sequence: TGTGCCAGCAGCTTAGGGACAGGGAATGAAAAACTGTTTTTT. Its protein product is CASSLGTGNEKLFF.